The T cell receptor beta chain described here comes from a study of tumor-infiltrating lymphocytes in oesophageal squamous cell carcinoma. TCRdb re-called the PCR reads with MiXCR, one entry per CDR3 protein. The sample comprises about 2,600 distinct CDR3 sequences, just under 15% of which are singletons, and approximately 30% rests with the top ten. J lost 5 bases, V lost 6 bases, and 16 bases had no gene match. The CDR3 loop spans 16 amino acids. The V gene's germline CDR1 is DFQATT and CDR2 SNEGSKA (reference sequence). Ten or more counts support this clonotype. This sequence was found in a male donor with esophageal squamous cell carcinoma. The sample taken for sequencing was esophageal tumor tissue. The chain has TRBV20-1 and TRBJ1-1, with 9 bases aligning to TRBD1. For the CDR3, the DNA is TGCAGTGCCCGCGACGGGACAGGGTTTTGGGGGACTGAAGCTTTCTTT. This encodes CSARDGTGFWGTEAFF.